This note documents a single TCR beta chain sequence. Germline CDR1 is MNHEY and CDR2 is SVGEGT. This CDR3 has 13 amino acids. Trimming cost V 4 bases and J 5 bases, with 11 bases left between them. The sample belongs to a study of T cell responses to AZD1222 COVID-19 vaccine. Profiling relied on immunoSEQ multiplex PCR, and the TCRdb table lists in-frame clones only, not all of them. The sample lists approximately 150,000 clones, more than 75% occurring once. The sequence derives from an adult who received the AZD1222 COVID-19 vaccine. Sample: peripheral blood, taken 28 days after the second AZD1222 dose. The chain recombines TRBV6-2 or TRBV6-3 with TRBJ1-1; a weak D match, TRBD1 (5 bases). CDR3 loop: CASSFQGATEAFF. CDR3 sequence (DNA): TGTGCCAGCAGTTTTCAGGGTGCGACTGAAGCTTTCTTT.